This T cell receptor beta chain was observed in a study of lymphopenia after photon versus proton radiotherapy. Findings of the study overall: Survival link was tested only in deceased patients; proton benefit remains a possibility. Photon-treated patients lost naive T cells and TCR diversity; proton-treated stayed stable.

Data came from immunoSEQ multiplex PCR; TCRdb stores just in-frame clones and leaves some out. The profile shows about 50,000 clones, around 82% of them singletons. CDR3 length: 13 residues. V was cut by 7 bases and J by 4 bases, with 16 bases left in between. Germline CDR1 and CDR2: SQVTM and ANQGSEA. This clone appeared once. Its specificity is not known. The receptor was derived from a man between 50 and 59 years old with gastric cancer. Sequenced here: peripheral blood, sampled from a patient treated with photon-based radiotherapy. This chain uses TRBV29-1 with TRBJ1-2; a possible D gene is TRBD1 (6 bases). Here the CDR3 reads CSAKMGTPYGYTF. As DNA, the CDR3 is TGCAGCGCCAAGATGGGGACACCCTATGGCTACACCTTC.